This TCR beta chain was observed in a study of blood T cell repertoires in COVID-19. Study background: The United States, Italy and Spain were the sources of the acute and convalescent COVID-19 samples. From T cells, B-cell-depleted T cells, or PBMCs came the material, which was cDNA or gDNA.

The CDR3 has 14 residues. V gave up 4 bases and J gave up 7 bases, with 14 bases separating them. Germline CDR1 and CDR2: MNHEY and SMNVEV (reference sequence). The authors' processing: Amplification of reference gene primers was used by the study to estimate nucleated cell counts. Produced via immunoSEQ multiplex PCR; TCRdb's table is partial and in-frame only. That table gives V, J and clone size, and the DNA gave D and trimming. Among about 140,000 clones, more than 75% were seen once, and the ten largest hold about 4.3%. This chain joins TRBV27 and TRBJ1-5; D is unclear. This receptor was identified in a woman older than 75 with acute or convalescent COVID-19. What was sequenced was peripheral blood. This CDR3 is CASSSQNSEQPQHF. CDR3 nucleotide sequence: TGTGCCAGCAGTTCACAAAATTCAGAACAGCCCCAGCATTTT.